One sample yielded the 5 T cell receptor beta chains listed below, sequenced in a study of shared clonotypes between healthy human individuals. Repertoires were generated with immunoSEQ multiplex PCR, while TCRdb's copy carries only in-frame clones and drops some. The sample lists roughly 1 million clones, about 77% occurring once. The source material was memory CD4+ T cells sorted from blood. Stated subset: CD45RA-negative fraction. The receptors originated from a young man in good health.

This chain connects TRBV18 to TRBJ1-6, with 7 bases fitting TRBD1. The CDR3 length is 17 residues. V shed 0 bases and J 5 bases; nucleotides not matched to a gene: 7. CDR1 and CDR2 from the germline V gene are KGHSH and LQKENI. CDR3 protein: CASSPPSRGPNNSPLHF. Here the CDR3 DNA reads TGTGCCAGCTCACCACCGTCTAGGGGGCCAAATAATTCACCCCTCCACTTT.

The chain uses TRBV2 and TRBJ1-1; TRBD1 aligns across 9 bases. After removal of 8 bases from V and 3 bases from J, the junction contained 4 bases not matched to a gene. The CDR3 runs 13 residues. CDR1 and CDR2 (germline): SNHLY, FYNNEI. CDR3 DNA sequence: TGTGCCAGCCAGGGACAGGGCCACACTGAAGCTTTCTTT. As protein: CASQGQGHTEAFF.

The rearrangement joins TRBV29-1 to TRBJ2-7; possible D gene TRBD2, 6 bases. Germline V lookup: CDR1 SQVTM, CDR2 ANQGSEA. Trimming took off 1 base at V and 6 bases at J, with 10 bases between the two ends. The CDR3 is 12 amino acids. The CDR3 DNA reads TGCAGCGTTGAAGCCCAGGGAGGCGAGCAGTACTTC. Amino acids: CSVEAQGGEQYF.

This chain connects TRBV25-1 to TRBJ1-4, with no clear D. Germline CDR1 and CDR2: MGHDK and SYGVNS. The V end was cut by 6 bases, the J end by 2 bases, with 16 bases between. The length of the CDR3 is 16 residues. The CDR3 nucleotides are TGTGCCAGCAGCTGGGATTTAATGGGGACTAATGAAAAACTGTTTTTT. It specifies CASSWDLMGTNEKLFF. Based on the CDR3 plus reference TRBV25-1 and TRBJ1-4, the full variable domain is EADIYQTPRYLVIGTGKKITLECSQTMGHDKMYWYQQDPGMELHLIHYSYGVNSTEKGDLSSESTVSRIRTEHFPLTLESARPSHTSQYLCASSWDLMGTNEKLFFGSGTQLSVL.

The genes are TRBV10-3 and TRBJ2-3; TRBD2 agrees at 11 bases. Germline CDR1 reads ENHRY; CDR2 reads SYGVKD. The CDR3 consists of 14 residues. The J segment lost 0 bases and the V segment lost 9 bases, leaving 2 bases of the junction unmatched. The CDR3 coding sequence is TGTGCCATTCTAGCGGGGGGCAGCACAGATACGCAGTATTTT. Protein product: CAILAGGSTDTQYF.